These 13 T cell receptor beta chains share one sample of origin, sequenced in a study of T cells in Graves' hyperthyroidism and ophthalmopathy. There were TCR beta CDR3 regions amplified from RNA transcripts. The primer set for the first-round RT-PCR of the TCR CDR3 was HTBI. TCRdb called the multiplex PCR reads again in MiXCR, with one record for every CDR3 protein. The sample has about 520,000 distinct CDR3 sequences; around a quarter are singletons. Sequencing was carried out using blood. The receptors shown here come from a woman in her twenties or thirties with Graves' ophthalmopathy.

This clonotype showed up many times. The chain combines TRBV6-2 or TRBV6-3 with TRBJ1-1; no clear D. CDR1 is MNHEY and CDR2 is SVGEGT in the germline V gene. This CDR3 region has 13 residues. Trimming pared 2 bases from V and 2 bases from J, leaving 6 bases between. The DNA for the CDR3 is TGTGCCAGCAGTTACGGACCCAACACTGAAGCTTTCTTT. Translation: CASSYGPNTEAFF.

In DNA, the CDR3 is TGCGCCAGCAGCCAAGCGCCGGGGCGTGAAAACATTCAGTACTTC. It translates to CASSQAPGRENIQYF. The J gene is TRBJ2-4, the V gene TRBV4-1; D tentatively reads TRBD1 or TRBD2 (5 bases each). This CDR3 has 15 amino acids. With 1 base removed from V and 5 bases from J, the gap between germline ends came to 12 bases. Germline values: CDR1 MGHRA, CDR2 YSYEKL.

This clonotype was seen repeatedly, ten times or more. J is TRBJ1-2 and V is TRBV28; no definite D call. The CDR3 runs to 15 residues. V was trimmed by 3 bases and J by 7 bases, leaving 18 bases between them. Looked up from germline, CDR1 is MDHEN and CDR2 is SYDVKM. CDR3 in amino acids: CASSFWRNRVSGYTF. The CDR3 DNA follows: TGTGCCAGCAGTTTCTGGCGGAATCGAGTGTCTGGCTACACCTTC.

In its sample, this clonotype was seen a few times. The J gene is TRBJ1-2, the V gene TRBV6-2 or TRBV6-3; no clear D gene. Germline values: CDR1 MNHEY, CDR2 SVGEGT. The length of the CDR3 is 17 residues. V was pared by 0 bases and J by 0 bases, with 14 bases between. The CDR3 here is CASSYSTGDDANYGYTF. The CDR3 coding sequence is TGTGCCAGCAGTTACTCGACCGGAGACGACGCTAACTATGGCTACACCTTC.

At least ten counts were recorded for this clonotype. The gene calls are TRBV6-5 and TRBJ1-1, with 11 bases identical to TRBD1. The V gene end was trimmed by 7 bases and the J gene end by 6 bases; junction bases not matched to a gene: 7. The CDR3 runs 14 residues. Germline V gene data show CDR1 as MNHEY and CDR2 as SVGAGI. The CDR3: CASMTPGQGAEAFF. For the CDR3, the DNA is TGTGCCAGCATGACTCCGGGACAGGGGGCTGAAGCTTTCTTT.

The gene calls are TRBV5-1 and TRBJ2-5; possibly TRBD2 for D (7 bases). The germline CDR1 and CDR2 sequences are SGHRS and YFSETQ. The CDR3 sequence is 18 residues long. Trimming shortened V by 4 bases and J by 4 bases, and 26 bases separated the two germline ends. The CDR3 bases are TGCGCCAGCAGCGGATCGTTGGACTATTTAAGGGGGGGAGAGACCCAGTACTTC. Protein product: CASSGSLDYLRGGETQYF. The whole variable domain, filled in from reference TRBV5-1 and TRBJ2-5, reads KAGVTQTPRYLIKTRGQQVTLSCSPISGHRSVSWYQQTPGQGLQFLFEYFSETQRNKGNFPGRFSGRQFSNSRSEMNVSTLELGDSALYLCASSGSLDYLRGGETQYFGPGTRLLVL.

The rearrangement uses TRBV5-1 and TRBJ2-5; the D gene is possibly TRBD1 (6 bases). Trimming shortened V by 3 bases and J by 0 bases, and 12 bases separated the two germline ends. This CDR3 comprises 15 residues. Germline CDR1 and CDR2: SGHRS and YFSETQ. The CDR3 coding sequence is TGCGCCAGCAGCTCTGGGGGCGCGAACCAAGAGACCCAGTACTTC. This translates into CASSSGGANQETQYF.

This clonotype was counted many times. V usage is TRBV20-1 and J usage is TRBJ1-1; tentatively, D is TRBD1 (5 bases). In germline, CDR1 is DFQATT, CDR2 SNEGSKA (reference sequence). The CDR3 spans 12 residues. With 3 bases removed from V and 3 bases from J, the gap between germline ends came to 8 bases. The CDR3 bases are TGCAGTGCTAGCCTCAGGGACACTGAAGCTTTCTTT. It is translated as CSASLRDTEAFF.

This clonotype has ten or more counts. The CDR3 sequence is CASRNRDIGGYTF. The CDR3 DNA reads as TGTGCCAGCAGAAACAGGGATATCGGTGGCTACACCTTC. This sequence joins TRBV12-3 or TRBV12-4 and TRBJ1-2, with a weak D call TRBD1 (6 bases). The CDR3 loop spans 13 amino acids. V shed 6 bases and J shed 7 bases, with 15 bases lying between them.

This chain uses TRBV29-1 with TRBJ1-3; D unclear. The CDR3 runs 11 residues. Germline CDR1 reads SQVTM; CDR2 reads ANQGSEA. The V end lost 2 bases, the J end lost 1 base, and 0 bases lay between the germline ends. CDR3 DNA sequence: TGCAGCGTTGAATCTGGAAACACCATATATTTT. Translation: CSVESGNTIYF.

Notes on this clonotype: Germline is not matched at one junction end, which may reflect a read error. The rearrangement links TRBV14 to TRBJ1-2, with 9 nucleotides matching TRBD1. The germline V gene has CDR1 SGHDN and CDR2 FVKESK. The CDR3 loop spans 16 amino acids. The CDR3 reads CASSHNTGQGYYCYTF. CDR3 nucleotide sequence: TGTGCCAGCAGCCACAATACGGGACAGGGTTACTATTGCTACACCTTC.

This clonotype was counted many times. The chain carries TRBV6-1 and TRBJ2-5; TRBD1 is a possible D gene (6 bases). The germline V gene has CDR1 MNHNS and CDR2 SASEGT. The CDR3 contains 14 residues. Trimming left V 7 bases short and J 1 base short, with 13 bases between. In DNA, the CDR3 is TGTGCCAGCACACCCGGGACACCCCAAGAGACCCAGTACTTC. Protein: CASTPGTPQETQYF.

In its sample, this clonotype was seen many times. The V call is TRBV30, the J call TRBJ2-3; D may correspond to TRBD1 or TRBD2 (5 bases each). V lost 4 bases to trimming and J lost 4 bases, with 12 bases between them. There are 13 residues in the CDR3. Looked up from germline, CDR1 is GTSNPN and CDR2 is SVGIG (reference sequence). As DNA, the CDR3 is TGTGCCTGGATTGGGTTGGGGGCAGATACGCAGTATTTT. Protein sequence: CAWIGLGADTQYF.